What follows is one T cell receptor beta chain and its context. This clonotype has at least ten counts. What this receptor recognizes is not known. No base-level quality is on record; no much larger clone is a single base apart. This was a case-control study nested in a cohort of healthcare workers in London, UK, who had nasopharyngeal swab PCR tests and blood samples taken every week. Healthcare workers were recruited between 23 and 31 March 2020, during the week of the UK lockdown, and were followed weekly for up to roughly 15 weeks. The library came from 5' RACE. The sequencing machine was a NextSeq 500. To correct for sequencing error and PCR bias, the TCR library protocol tagged individual cDNA molecules with unique molecular identifiers. Sequencing covered both TCR alpha and beta chains, and within each sample the abundances of alpha and beta sequences were tightly co-correlated. In the authors' own workflow: V gene, J gene and CDR3 annotation of TCR sequences was performed with Decombinator V4. Expanded TCRs were defined as changing significantly between any two time points under a Poisson model with p below 0.0001. Abundances of TCRs were expressed as counts per million after normalisation to the total number of TCRs sequenced in each sample. TRAV1-2 paired with TRAJ12, TRAJ20 or TRAJ33 defined MAIT TCRs, while TRAV10 paired with TRAJ18 defined iNKT TCRs. A search of VDJdb, accessed on 1 November 2021, was run for TCRs annotated to CMV, EBV and SARS-CoV-2, with TCRs annotated for multiple antigens excluded. TCRdb reprocessed the public reads (quality trimming at Q25 with fastp, clone calling with MiXCR) and kept in-frame beta chains. Each CDR3 protein gets just one entry, which takes the most common genes and DNA from the rows behind it. These V and J calls rely on TCRdb rather than the paper's analysis. This sample holds about 83,000 distinct CDR3 sequences; approximately 13% were observed only once. The leading ten clones occupy under 8% of the sample.

The CDR3 spans 16 residues, from the cysteine through the phenylalanine. The sequence is cut down to CDR3 DNA, 48 bases in frame from base 1. As encoded in the germline V gene, CDR1 is MNHNS while CDR2 is SASEGT. The junction shows trimming of 1 base on V and 1 base on J, plus 12 bases between the germline ends. This record comes from a study of early T cells in non-severe SARS-CoV-2 infection (dated by TCRdb to the early 2020s). A note on the overall study: TCR sequencing used bulk RNA from unsorted whole blood, so alpha and beta chains could not be paired.

General study outcomes and caveats: VDJdb matching was skewed toward anti-spike CD8 responses and likely underestimated virus-specific expansions by missing private and CD4 specificities.

The chain is made from TRBV6-1 and TRBJ2-3; the D gene is perhaps TRBD1, on 6 matching bases. This sequence was found in an adult who was a healthcare worker with PCR-confirmed SARS-CoV-2 infection or an uninfected control (not recorded which). The specimen sequenced was whole blood. The bases are TGTGCCAGCAGTGAAGAAGCAGGGGAAGGCACAGATACGCAGTATTTT. Its product reads: CASSEEAGEGTDTQYF.